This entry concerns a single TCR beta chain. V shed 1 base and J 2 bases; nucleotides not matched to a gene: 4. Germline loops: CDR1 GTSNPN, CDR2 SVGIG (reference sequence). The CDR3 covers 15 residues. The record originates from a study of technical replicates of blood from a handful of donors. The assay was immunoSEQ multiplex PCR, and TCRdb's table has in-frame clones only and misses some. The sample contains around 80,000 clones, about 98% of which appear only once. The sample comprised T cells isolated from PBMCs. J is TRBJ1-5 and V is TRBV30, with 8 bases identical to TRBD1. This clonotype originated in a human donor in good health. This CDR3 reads CAWSARGRGNQPQHF. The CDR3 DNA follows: TGTGCCTGGAGTGCCAGGGGGCGCGGCAATCAGCCCCAGCATTTT.